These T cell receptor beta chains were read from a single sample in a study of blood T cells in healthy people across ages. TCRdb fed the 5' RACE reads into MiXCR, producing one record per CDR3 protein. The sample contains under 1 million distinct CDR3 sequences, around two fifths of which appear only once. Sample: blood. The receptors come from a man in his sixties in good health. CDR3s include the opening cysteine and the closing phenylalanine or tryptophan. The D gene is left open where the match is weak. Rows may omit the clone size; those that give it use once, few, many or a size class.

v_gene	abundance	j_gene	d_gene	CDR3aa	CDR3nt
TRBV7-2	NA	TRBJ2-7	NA	CASSKTLTYEQYF	TGTGCCAGCAGCAAGACACTAACCTACGAGCAGTACTTC
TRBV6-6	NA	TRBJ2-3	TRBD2	CASARAGTDTQYF	TGTGCCAGTGCCCGAGCGGGGACAGATACGCAGTATTTT
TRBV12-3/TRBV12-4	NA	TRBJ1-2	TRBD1	CASSLKTGADRYTF	TGTGCCAGCAGTTTAAAGACAGGGGCGGATCGCTACACCTTC
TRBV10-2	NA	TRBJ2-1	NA	CASRPHLGGYNEQFF	TGCGCCAGCAGACCCCACCTGGGTGGATACAATGAGCAGTTCTTC
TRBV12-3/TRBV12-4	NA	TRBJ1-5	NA	CASSPNRAVFSNQPQHF	TGTGCCAGCAGTCCGAATCGGGCAGTCTTTAGCAATCAGCCCCAGCATTTT
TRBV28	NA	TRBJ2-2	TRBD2	CASASGPGLAGGDTGELFF	TGTGCCAGCGCAAGTGGGCCGGGACTAGCGGGGGGAGACACCGGGGAGCTGTTTTTT
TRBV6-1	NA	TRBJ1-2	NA	CASSEGSINYGYTF	TGTGCCAGCAGTGAAGGCAGTATTAACTATGGCTACACCTTC
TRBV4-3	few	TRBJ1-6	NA	CASSQDKFYNSPLHF	TGCGCCAGCAGCCAAGACAAGTTCTATAATTCACCCCTCCACTTT
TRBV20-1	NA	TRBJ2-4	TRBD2	CSARDLGTSGELAKNIQYF	TGCAGTGCTAGAGACCTAGGGACTAGCGGGGAACTAGCCAAAAACATTCAGTACTTC
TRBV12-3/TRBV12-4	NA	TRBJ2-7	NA	CASSVRQSSYEQYF	TGTGCTAGCAGTGTACGTCAGAGCTCCTACGAGCAGTACTTC
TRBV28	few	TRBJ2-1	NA	CASTGHSYNEQFF	TGTGCCAGCACGGGTCACTCCTACAATGAGCAGTTCTTC
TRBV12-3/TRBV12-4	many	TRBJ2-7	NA	CASSLEGWGEQYF	TGTGCCAGCAGTTTAGAGGGATGGGGCGAGCAGTACTTC
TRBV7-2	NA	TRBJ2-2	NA	CASSFTGRAGELFF	TGTGCCAGCAGCTTCACGGGCCGGGCCGGGGAGCTGTTTTTT
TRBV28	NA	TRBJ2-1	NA	CASSLPEDGVVQFF	TGTGCCAGCAGTTTGCCCGAGGACGGTGTGGTGCAGTTCTTC